This passage covers 9 T cell receptor beta chains from one sample sequenced in a study of CD8 T cells in ankylosing spondylitis. Findings and caveats of the study: Made up of eight or nine highly homologous variants, a TCR beta motif appeared characteristic of ankylosing spondylitis blood.

TCRdb used MiXCR to reprocess the 5' RACE reads, holding one entry per CDR3 protein. The repertoire holds about 800,000 distinct CDR3 sequences, with approximately 10% as singletons. For these TCRs, the target antigens are not known. Sequences were obtained from blood, either unsorted or a sorted T cell fraction (not recorded which). The receptors shown here come from a male donor with ankylosing spondylitis.

Only a few counts were recorded for this clonotype. The rearrangement joins TRBV27 to TRBJ2-1; TRBD1 or TRBD2 may be the D gene (7 bases each). Germline V gives CDR1 MNHEY, CDR2 SMNVEV (reference sequence). Between the trimmed V and J ends, which lost 7 bases and 8 bases, there was a span of 18 bases. CDR3 length equals 14 residues. CDR3 DNA sequence: TGTGCCAGCAAGACAGGGAGGGGGTTCTATGAGCAGTTCTTC. Residues: CASKTGRGFYEQFF.

This clonotype has ten or more counts. The chain employs TRBV20-1 and TRBJ1-4, with 7 positions matching TRBD1. Germline V gene data show CDR1 as DFQATT and CDR2 as SNEGSKA (reference sequence). With V trimmed by 8 bases and J by 14 bases, 8 bases remained unmatched. CDR3 length equals 10 residues. The CDR3 loop reads CSPRDRVLFF. CDR3 DNA: TGCAGTCCCCGTGACAGGGTCCTGTTTTTT.

This clonotype was counted only a few times. This chain joins TRBV12-3 or TRBV12-4 and TRBJ2-1; 9 nucleotides match TRBD2. With 2 bases clipped from V and 4 bases from J, the junction kept 9 bases outside the gene matches. The CDR3 runs to 17 residues. CDR3 nucleotide sequence: TGTGCCAGCAGTTTACGGCGGGGGGGCTCCTATTACAATGAGCAGTTCTTC. This sequence encodes CASSLRRGGSYYNEQFF.

The V gene is TRBV12-3 or TRBV12-4, the J gene TRBJ2-7; a weak D match, TRBD1 (6 bases). V lost 4 bases to trimming and J lost 3 bases, with 13 bases between them. This CDR3 has 14 residues. The CDR3: CASSWQGKVYEQYF. The CDR3 nucleotides are TGTGCCAGCAGTTGGCAGGGGAAGGTCTACGAGCAGTACTTC.

This clonotype was detected many times. The chain employs TRBV20-1 and TRBJ1-2; TRBD1 might be the D (6 bases). CDR1 is DFQATT and CDR2 is SNEGSKA in the germline V gene (reference sequence). CDR3 length: 12 residues. V lost 6 bases, J lost 3 bases, and 11 bases lay in between. This chain's CDR3 is CSAQKGDYGYTF. Here the CDR3 DNA reads TGCAGTGCCCAGAAGGGGGACTATGGCTACACCTTC.

The table lists this clonotype with a few counts. Here the CDR3 DNA reads TGTGCCAGCAGCTCTGGAGCTTTAGGGTACGAAAAACTGTTTTTT. It specifies CASSSGALGYEKLFF. The chain combines TRBV7-9 with TRBJ1-4; no firm D call. The CDR3 length is 15 residues. Trimming cost V 4 bases and J 8 bases, with 17 bases left between them. The germline gives CDR1 SEHNR, CDR2 FQNEAQ (reference sequence).

The chain employs TRBV20-1 and TRBJ1-6, with unresolved D. V was trimmed by 3 bases and J by 10 bases, leaving 7 bases between them. The CDR3 totals 11 residues. Germline CDR1 and CDR2: DFQATT and SNEGSKA (reference sequence). The CDR3 DNA reads TGCAGTGCTAGGGAGGGATCACCCCTCCACTTT. Its translation: CSAREGSPLHF.

J is TRBJ1-6 and V is TRBV28; D is uncertain. Germline V gene data show CDR1 as MDHEN and CDR2 as SYDVKM. This CDR3 contains 13 residues. With 6 bases removed from V and 10 bases from J, the gap between germline ends came to 13 bases. The CDR3, as DNA: TGTGCCAGCAGGCCCGGGCGTGGCTCACCCCTCCACTTT. Its translation is CASRPGRGSPLHF. The whole variable domain, remainder taken from reference TRBV28 and TRBJ1-6, is DVKVTQSSRYLVKRTGEKVFLECVQDMDHENMFWYRQDPGLGLRLIYFSYDVKMKEKGDIPEGYSVSREKKERFSLILESASTNQTSMYLCASRPGRGSPLHFGNGTRLTVT.

The genes are TRBV12-3 or TRBV12-4 and TRBJ1-1; D perhaps matches TRBD1 (5 bases). This CDR3 is 13 amino acids long. Trimming cost V 5 bases and J 10 bases, with 17 bases left between them. The CDR3 loop reads CASSVNRGSTAFF. The DNA for the CDR3 is TGTGCCAGCAGTGTAAACCGGGGGTCTACAGCTTTCTTT.